These 8 T cell receptor beta chains share one sample of origin, sequenced in a study of shared clonotypes between healthy human individuals. Some clones are missing from TCRdb's copy, which holds only in-frame ones; the method was immunoSEQ multiplex PCR. This table has roughly 1,000,000 clones, about 84% appearing once. The material sequenced was memory CD4+ T cells from PBMCs. Subset: CD45RA-negative fraction. Receptor source: a young man in good health. Some clones in this sample may be carry-over from other donors' samples.

The chain recombines TRBV2 with TRBJ1-1, with D unresolved. The V gene lost 6 bases and the J gene lost 5 bases, with 13 bases spanning the gap. This CDR3 is built from 13 residues. Germline CDR1 is SNHLY and CDR2 is FYNNEI. The CDR3 DNA sequence: TGTGCCAGCAGGCCCGAGGCGGGGACTGAAGCTTTCTTT. Encoded protein: CASRPEAGTEAFF. Combining the CDR3 with reference TRBV2 and TRBJ1-1 gives the whole variable domain EPEVTQTPSHQVTQMGQEVILRCVPISNHLYFYWYRQILGQKVEFLVSFYNNEISEKSEIFDDQFSVERPDGSNFTLKIRSTKLEDSAMYFCASRPEAGTEAFFGQGTRLTVV.

The chain has TRBV5-1 and TRBJ2-5, with 7 bases fitting TRBD1. Germline trimming cut 6 bases from V and 5 bases from J; bases unmatched to any gene: 13. Germline lookup yields CDR1 SGHRS and CDR2 YFSETQ. This CDR3 is built from 15 residues. In DNA form, the CDR3 reads TGCGCCAGCACCTCACAGGGAACAGGGGTTGAGACCCAGTACTTC. Translation: CASTSQGTGVETQYF. The full variable domain, its missing parts supplied by reference TRBV5-1 and TRBJ2-5, is KAGVTQTPRYLIKTRGQQVTLSCSPISGHRSVSWYQQTPGQGLQFLFEYFSETQRNKGNFPGRFSGRQFSNSRSEMNVSTLELGDSALYLCASTSQGTGVETQYFGPGTRLLVL.

The chain couples TRBV6-5 to TRBJ1-3, with D perhaps matching TRBD1 (5 bases). Germline V lookup: CDR1 MNHEY, CDR2 SVGAGI. Trimming pared 2 bases from V and 2 bases from J, leaving 10 bases between. The CDR3 loop spans 15 amino acids. CDR3 sequence: CASSYGGTAGNTIYF. CDR3 nucleotides: TGTGCCAGCAGTTACGGGGGAACGGCTGGAAACACCATATATTTT.

V usage is TRBV11-3 and J usage is TRBJ1-2; TRBD1 aligns across 8 bases. CDR1 is SGHNT, CDR2 YENEEA, per germline. This CDR3 is built from 13 residues. After removal of 7 bases from V and 5 bases from J, the junction contained 6 bases not matched to a gene. The CDR3 reads CASIGQGRYGYTF. The CDR3, as DNA: TGTGCCAGCATCGGACAGGGTCGGTATGGCTACACCTTC.

This chain joins TRBV4-1 and TRBJ2-2; no reliable D call. The CDR3 totals 13 residues. The ends were cut back, 3 bases at V and 2 bases at J, with 4 bases in the middle. Germline CDR1 is MGHRA and CDR2 is YSYEKL. CDR3 bases: TGCGCCAGCAGCCAGAGTAACACCGGGGAGCTGTTTTTT. Protein: CASSQSNTGELFF.

Concerning this clone itself: Other DNA sequences in the same sample also yield this CDR3. This chain connects TRBV7-7 to TRBJ2-5; perhaps TRBD1 as D (6 bases). The CDR3 has 13 amino acids. V shed 3 bases and J shed 2 bases, with 7 bases lying between them. From germline, CDR1 is SSHAT and CDR2 FNYEAQ (reference sequence). In DNA form, the CDR3 reads TGTGCCAGCAGCTTCGGACAGCAAGAGACCCAGTACTTC. This codes for CASSFGQQETQYF.

The gene calls are TRBV7-2 and TRBJ2-1; unclear D gene. Germline CDR1 and CDR2: SGHTA and FQGNSA. The V and J ends lost 5 bases and 4 bases respectively, with 12 bases between them. This CDR3 has 14 amino acids. The CDR3 sequence is CASSPQVAYNEQFF. The CDR3 region has the DNA TGTGCCAGCAGCCCGCAGGTGGCGTACAATGAGCAGTTCTTC.

For the CDR3, the DNA is TGTGCCGCCGGGGGGTATAGCAATCAGCCCCAGCATTTT. Encoded protein: CAAGGYSNQPQHF. The rearrangement joins TRBV28 to TRBJ1-5; a weak D match, TRBD1 (5 bases). This CDR3 is 13 amino acids long. V was pared by 11 bases and J by 0 bases, with 11 bases between. Germline assignment: CDR1 MDHEN and CDR2 SYDVKM. The variable domain in full, completed from reference TRBV28 and TRBJ1-5, reads DVKVTQSSRYLVKRTGEKVFLECVQDMDHENMFWYRQDPGLGLRLIYFSYDVKMKEKGDIPEGYSVSREKKERFSLILESASTNQTSMYLCAAGGYSNQPQHFGDGTRLSIL.